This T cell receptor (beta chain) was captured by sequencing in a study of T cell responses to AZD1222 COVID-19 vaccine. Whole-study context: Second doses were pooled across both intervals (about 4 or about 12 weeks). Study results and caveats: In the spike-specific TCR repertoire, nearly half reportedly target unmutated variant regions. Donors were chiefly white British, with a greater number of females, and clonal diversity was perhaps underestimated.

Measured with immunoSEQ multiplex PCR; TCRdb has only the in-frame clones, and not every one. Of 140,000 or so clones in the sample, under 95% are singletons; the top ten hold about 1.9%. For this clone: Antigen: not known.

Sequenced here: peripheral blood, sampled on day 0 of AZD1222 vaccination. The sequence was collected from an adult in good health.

CDR3 in DNA: TGTGCCTGGAGTGTACAAGGGACAGGGGTTGGCTACACCTTC. This codes for CAWSVQGTGVGYTF. The J gene is TRBJ1-2, the V gene TRBV30; 10 bases match TRBD1. Germline V lookup: CDR1 GTSNPN, CDR2 SVGIG (reference sequence). The J segment lost 7 bases and the V segment lost 0 bases, leaving 5 bases of the junction unmatched. The CDR3 spans 14 residues.